These 2 T cell receptor beta chains share one sample of origin, sequenced in a study of blood T cell repertoires in COVID-19. Profiling relied on immunoSEQ multiplex PCR, and the TCRdb table lists in-frame clones only, not all of them. Among 250,000 or so clones, about 91% were seen once, and the ten largest hold over 1.1%. What was sequenced was peripheral blood. The receptors shown here come from an elderly man with acute or convalescent COVID-19.

The chain recombines TRBV21-1 with TRBJ1-1; the table assigns TRBD1, which was not confirmed against the DNA. TRBV21-1 constitutes a pseudogene. This CDR3 contains 17 residues. DNA of the CDR3: TGTGCCAGCAGCCCCGGAATGAAGGGGGCTCCGAACACTGAAGCTTTCTTT. It encodes CASSPGMKGAPNTEAFF.

The rearrangement joins TRBV4-1 to TRBJ1-5, with D tentatively TRBD1 (5 bases). CDR3 length: 14 amino acids. CDR1 is MGHRA, CDR2 YSYEKL, per germline. Deletions cut 0 bases from V and 5 bases from J, with 8 bases between. CDR3 amino acids: CASSQDQGYQPQHF. The CDR3 nucleotides read TGCGCCAGCAGCCAAGATCAGGGCTATCAGCCCCAGCATTTT.